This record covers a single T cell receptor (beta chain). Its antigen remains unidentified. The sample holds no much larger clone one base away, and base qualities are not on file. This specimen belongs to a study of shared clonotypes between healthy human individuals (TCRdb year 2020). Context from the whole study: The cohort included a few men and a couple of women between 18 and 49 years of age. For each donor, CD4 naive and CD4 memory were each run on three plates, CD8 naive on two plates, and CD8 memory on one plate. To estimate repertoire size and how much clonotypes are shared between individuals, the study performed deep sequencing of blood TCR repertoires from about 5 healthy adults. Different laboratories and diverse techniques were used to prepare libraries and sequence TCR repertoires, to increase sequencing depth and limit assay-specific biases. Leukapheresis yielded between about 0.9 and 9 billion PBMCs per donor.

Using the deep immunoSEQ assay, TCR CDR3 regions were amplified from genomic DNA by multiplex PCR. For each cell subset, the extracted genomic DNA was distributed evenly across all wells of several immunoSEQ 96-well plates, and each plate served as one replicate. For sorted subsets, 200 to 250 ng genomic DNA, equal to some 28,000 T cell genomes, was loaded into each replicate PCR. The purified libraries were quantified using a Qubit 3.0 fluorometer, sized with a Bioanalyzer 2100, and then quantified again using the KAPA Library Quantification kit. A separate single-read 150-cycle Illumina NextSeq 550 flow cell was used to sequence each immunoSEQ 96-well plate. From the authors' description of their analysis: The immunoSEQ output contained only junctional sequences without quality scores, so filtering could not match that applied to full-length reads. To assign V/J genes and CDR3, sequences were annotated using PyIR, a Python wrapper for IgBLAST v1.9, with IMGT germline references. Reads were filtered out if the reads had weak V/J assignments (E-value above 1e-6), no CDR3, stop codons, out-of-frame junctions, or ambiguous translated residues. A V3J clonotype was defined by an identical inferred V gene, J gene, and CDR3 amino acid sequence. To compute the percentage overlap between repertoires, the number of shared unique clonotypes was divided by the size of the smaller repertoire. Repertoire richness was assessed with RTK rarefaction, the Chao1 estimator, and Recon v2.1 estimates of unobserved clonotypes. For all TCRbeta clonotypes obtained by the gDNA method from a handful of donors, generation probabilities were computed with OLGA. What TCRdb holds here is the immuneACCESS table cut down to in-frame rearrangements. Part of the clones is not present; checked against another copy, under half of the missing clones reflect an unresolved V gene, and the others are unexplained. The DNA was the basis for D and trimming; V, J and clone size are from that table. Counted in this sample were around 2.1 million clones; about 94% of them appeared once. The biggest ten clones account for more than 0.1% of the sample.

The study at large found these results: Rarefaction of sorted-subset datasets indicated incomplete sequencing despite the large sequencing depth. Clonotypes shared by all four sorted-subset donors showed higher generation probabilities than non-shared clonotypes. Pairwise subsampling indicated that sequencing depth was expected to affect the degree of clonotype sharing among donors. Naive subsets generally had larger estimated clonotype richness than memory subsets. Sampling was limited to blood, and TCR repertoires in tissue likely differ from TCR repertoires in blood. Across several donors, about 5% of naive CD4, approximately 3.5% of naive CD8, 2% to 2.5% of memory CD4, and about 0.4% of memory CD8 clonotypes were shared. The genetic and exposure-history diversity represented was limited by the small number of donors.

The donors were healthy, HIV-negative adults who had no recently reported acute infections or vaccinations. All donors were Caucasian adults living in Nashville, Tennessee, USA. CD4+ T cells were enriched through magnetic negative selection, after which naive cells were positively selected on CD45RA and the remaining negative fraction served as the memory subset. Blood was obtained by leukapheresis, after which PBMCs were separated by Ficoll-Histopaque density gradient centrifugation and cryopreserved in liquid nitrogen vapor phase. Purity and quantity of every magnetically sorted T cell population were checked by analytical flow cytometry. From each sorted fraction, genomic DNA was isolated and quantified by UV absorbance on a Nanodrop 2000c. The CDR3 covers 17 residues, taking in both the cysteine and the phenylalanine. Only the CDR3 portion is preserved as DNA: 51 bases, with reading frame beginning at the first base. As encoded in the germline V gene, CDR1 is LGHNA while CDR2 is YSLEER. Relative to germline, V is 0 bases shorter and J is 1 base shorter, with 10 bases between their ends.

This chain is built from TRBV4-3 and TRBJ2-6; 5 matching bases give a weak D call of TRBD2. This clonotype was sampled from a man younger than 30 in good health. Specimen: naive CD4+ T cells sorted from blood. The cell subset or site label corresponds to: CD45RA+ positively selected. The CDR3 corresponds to CASSQEIRGSGANVLTF. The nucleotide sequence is TGCGCCAGCAGCCAAGAAATACGCGGGTCTGGGGCCAACGTCCTGACTTTC.